Below are 25 T cell receptor beta chains sequenced from a single sample in a study of CD8+CD57+ T cells in acquired aplastic anemia. Genomic DNA provided the template from which TCR beta VDJ and CDR3 profiles were obtained. TCRdb reprocessed the reads via MiXCR and lists one record per CDR3 protein. The table records approximately 98,000 distinct CDR3 sequences, around 50% of them present only once. Specimen: sorted CD4+, CD8+, or CD8+CD57+ T cells (not recorded which) from PBMCs. The source of these receptors is a human donor in good health, serving as a control.

This chain connects TRBV29-1 to TRBJ1-2, with D uncertain. V lost 6 bases, J lost 12 bases, and 23 bases lay in between. Germline CDR1 reads SQVTM; CDR2 reads ANQGSEA. The CDR3 totals 13 residues. The CDR3 DNA follows: TGCAGCGTCCAAGGCCGGGGAAACTCTGGAAACACCTTC. It codes for CSVQGRGNSGNTF. The whole variable domain, filled in from reference TRBV29-1 and TRBJ1-2, reads SAVISQKPSRDICQRGTSLTIQCQVDSQVTMMFWYRQQPGQSLTLIATANQGSEATYESGFVIDKFPISRPNLTFSTLTVSNMSPEDSSIYLCSVQGRGNSGNTFGSGTRLTVV.

The chain has TRBV2 and TRBJ2-3; 13 bases align to TRBD2. V lost 4 bases and J lost 5; bases outside the gene matches: 3. CDR3 size: 15 residues. Germline values: CDR1 SNHLY, CDR2 FYNNEI. CDR3 in DNA: TGTGCCAGCAGTGGACTAGCGGGAGGTGGAGATACGCAGTATTTT. It codes for CASSGLAGGGDTQYF.

The rearrangement joins TRBV10-3 to TRBJ2-3; D not certain. CDR1 ENHRY and CDR2 SYGVKD come from the germline V gene. Trimming removed 6 bases from V and 0 bases from J, with 1 base in between. The CDR3 loop spans 11 amino acids. The CDR3 coding sequence is TGTGCCATCAGGAGCACAGATACGCAGTATTTT. Protein: CAIRSTDTQYF.

The chain uses TRBV19 and TRBJ1-2; D is perhaps TRBD1 (5 bases). This CDR3 region has 14 residues. CDR1 is LNHDA and CDR2 is SQIVND in the germline V gene (reference sequence). Trimming left V 1 base short and J 3 bases short, with 9 bases between. The CDR3 nucleotides read TGTGCCAGTAGTATAGCGGGGACTTACTATGGCTACACCTTC. Translation gives CASSIAGTYYGYTF.

This clonotype has at least ten counts. The chain combines TRBV27 with TRBJ1-2; TRBD1 aligns across 8 bases. V shed 6 bases, J shed 3 bases, and the junction held 9 bases outside the gene matches. This CDR3 has 15 residues. The V gene's germline CDR1 is MNHEY and CDR2 SMNVEV (reference sequence). The CDR3: CASSLTRQGHYGYTF. CDR3 in DNA: TGTGCCAGCAGCCTCACAAGACAGGGGCACTATGGCTACACCTTC.

The gene calls are TRBV3-1 and TRBJ1-1; D remains unclear. The CDR3 consists of 12 residues. V was pared by 1 base and J by 8 bases, with 8 bases between. The germline V gene encodes CDR1 LGHDT and CDR2 YNNKEL (reference sequence). In DNA, the CDR3 is TGTGCCAGCAGCCAAGGACAAGGGGAAGCTTTCTTT. Amino acid sequence: CASSQGQGEAFF.

This clonotype was counted many times. The rearrangement uses TRBV10-1 and TRBJ2-1; D call uncertain. Trimming stripped 3 bases from V and 9 bases from J, with 12 bases between. The CDR3 runs to 13 residues. Germline V gives CDR1 WNHNN, CDR2 SYGVQD (reference sequence). The CDR3, as DNA: TGCGCCAGCAGTGACGAGGTCCTTACTGAGCAGTTCTTC. This codes for CASSDEVLTEQFF.

On this clonotype: One base away lies a much larger clone, so this may be a sequencing read error. V usage is TRBV9 and J usage is TRBJ2-2, with TRBD2 matching over 10 bases. Germline V gives CDR1 SGDLS, CDR2 YYNGEE. The CDR3 consists of 16 residues. CDR3 sequence reads: CACSPSGGEHRGELFF. The CDR3 region has the DNA TGTGCCTGCAGCCCTAGCGGGGGAGAACACCGGGGAGAGCTGTTTTTT.

The gene calls are TRBV25-1 and TRBJ2-7, with 14 bases aligning to TRBD2. Germline V gene data show CDR1 as MGHDK and CDR2 as SYGVNS. The CDR3 loop spans 18 amino acids. Trimming cost V 6 bases and J 5 bases; bases outside gene matches: 15. The CDR3 sequence is CASSQGGGTSGGEDEQYF. In DNA, the CDR3 is TGTGCCAGCAGCCAAGGGGGGGGGACTAGCGGGGGAGAGGACGAGCAGTACTTC.

This clonotype was detected once. This chain uses TRBV15 with TRBJ2-7; 9 bases match TRBD1. V was clipped by 8 bases and J by 4 bases; unmatched bases: 6. The CDR3 spans 13 residues. Germline assignment: CDR1 LNHNV and CDR2 YYDKDF (reference sequence). As DNA, the CDR3 is TGTGCCACCTCGGCCGGGACAGGGTACGAGCAGTACTTC. Protein product: CATSAGTGYEQYF.

This chain uses TRBV2 with TRBJ2-3; 7 nucleotides agree with TRBD2. V was pared by 6 bases and J by 1 base, with 4 bases of the junction left unmatched. The CDR3 totals 14 residues. Germline V CDR1 and CDR2: SNHLY, FYNNEI. The CDR3 sequence is CASSVSGGTDTQYF. The CDR3 nucleotides are TGTGCCAGCAGCGTCAGCGGGGGCACAGATACGCAGTATTTT.

The V gene is TRBV7-9, the J gene TRBJ1-6; D perhaps matches TRBD1 (6 bases). The CDR3 has 14 amino acids. The V gene lost 3 bases and the J gene lost 10 bases, with 13 bases spanning the gap. Germline assignment: CDR1 SEHNR and CDR2 FQNEAQ (reference sequence). In nucleotides, the CDR3 is TGTGCCAGCAGCTTGCAGGGGATCGGATCACCCCTCCACTTT. It yields the protein CASSLQGIGSPLHF.

To note about this clonotype: At one end, the junction sequence differs from germline, possibly due to a read error. The rearrangement links TRBV29-1 to TRBJ1-1; D is unclear. The CDR3 is made up of 12 amino acids. Germline CDR1 and CDR2: SQVTM and ANQGSEA. CDR3 residues: CSVLRSGTEALF. In nucleotides, the CDR3 is TGCAGCGTCCTCCGGTCTGGCACTGAAGCTCTCTTT.

The sample holds one count of this clonotype. V gene TRBV4-1 combines with J gene TRBJ2-5; no definite D call. The V end was cut by 0 bases, the J end by 11 bases, with 16 bases between. Germline V CDR1 and CDR2: MGHRA, YSYEKL. The CDR3 is 14 residues long. The DNA of the CDR3 is TGCGCCAGCAGCCAAGATAGTGGGGTTTCGGAGCAGTACTTC. This encodes CASSQDSGVSEQYF.

The chain uses TRBV29-1 and TRBJ1-1, with D unclear. V was trimmed by 0 bases and J by 5 bases, leaving 7 bases between them. The CDR3 is 12 amino acids. Germline CDR1 reads SQVTM; CDR2 reads ANQGSEA. The CDR3 here is CSVEDPATEAFF. In nucleotides, the CDR3 is TGCAGCGTTGAAGATCCCGCGACTGAAGCTTTCTTT.

J is TRBJ2-1 and V is TRBV11-2; 8 bases are a match to TRBD1. CDR1 is SGHAT and CDR2 is FQNNGV in the germline V gene. There are 15 residues in the CDR3. Trimming removed 6 bases from V and 3 bases from J; junction bases left unmatched: 7. The CDR3 DNA is TGTGCCAGCAGACAAGGGACAGGAGGCTACAATGAGCAGTTCTTC. Translation: CASRQGTGGYNEQFF.

This clonotype was seen repeatedly, ten times or more. This rearrangement joins TRBV6-5 to TRBJ2-7; D possibly corresponds to TRBD2 (6 bases). Between the trimmed V and J ends, which lost 5 bases and 2 bases, there was a span of 13 bases. The CDR3 is 14 amino acids. Per the germline V gene, CDR1 is MNHEY and CDR2 is SVGAGI. The CDR3 reads CASSHRDSAYEQYF. Here the CDR3 DNA reads TGTGCCAGCAGTCACCGGGACTCCGCCTACGAGCAGTACTTC.

In DNA, the CDR3 is TGTGCCAGTGCACCGCCCGGGACAGGCTATGGCTACACCTTC. It yields the protein CASAPPGTGYGYTF. The genes are TRBV19 and TRBJ1-2, with 8 bases that match TRBD1. With 8 bases clipped from V and 4 bases from J, the junction kept 9 bases outside the gene matches. CDR1 and CDR2 from the germline V gene are LNHDA and SQIVND (reference sequence). This CDR3 region has 14 residues.

This clonotype was observed many times. This chain connects TRBV5-8 to TRBJ2-5; D might be TRBD1 or TRBD2, each matching 6 bases. Trimming took off 2 bases at V and 5 bases at J, with 10 bases between the two ends. Germline CDR1 reads SGHTS; CDR2 reads YDEGEE. The CDR3 has 13 amino acids. The CDR3 loop is CASSFKGGETQYF. As DNA, the CDR3 is TGTGCCAGCAGCTTTAAAGGGGGGGAGACCCAGTACTTC.

This clonotype has just a few counts. In DNA form, the CDR3 reads TGTGCCAGCAGATTAGAGGGGGGGAGGGGCTACACCTTC. Its translation is CASRLEGGRGYTF. The rearrangement joins TRBV2 to TRBJ1-2; D perhaps matches TRBD1 (6 bases). Germline CDR1 reads SNHLY; CDR2 reads FYNNEI. Trimming removed 6 bases at V and 8 bases at J, with 16 bases between. The CDR3 has 13 amino acids.

In its sample, this clonotype was seen many times. The chain's CDR3 is CASSSGNSYEQYF. The CDR3 DNA reads TGTGCCAGCAGTTCAGGGAACTCCTACGAGCAGTACTTC. The chain combines TRBV12-3 or TRBV12-4 with TRBJ2-7; weak D call: TRBD1 (5 bases). V shed 4 bases and J shed 0 bases, with 7 bases lying between them. This CDR3 contains 13 residues.

In regard to this clonotype: One end of the junction varies from germline; a read error may be responsible. The V and J genes are TRBV6-1 and TRBJ2-2, with 10 bases matching TRBD1. Per germline, CDR1 MNHNS and CDR2 SASEGT. The CDR3 totals 14 residues. CDR3 bases: TGTGTCAGCGGCGGGACAGGGGATACCGGGGAGCTGTTTTTT. Protein: CVSGGTGDTGELFF.

This chain uses TRBV20-1 with TRBJ1-2, with D perhaps matching TRBD1 (5 bases). V was shortened by 0 bases and J by 5 bases, with 16 bases between the two germline ends. Germline assignment: CDR1 DFQATT and CDR2 SNEGSKA (reference sequence). The CDR3 consists of 15 residues. CDR3 sequence: CSARDHGQGGYGYTF. The CDR3 region has the DNA TGCAGTGCTAGAGATCACGGGCAGGGCGGGTATGGCTACACCTTC.

This rearrangement joins TRBV10-1 to TRBJ1-4, with D tentatively TRBD1 (5 bases). Trimming took off 0 bases at V and 6 bases at J, with 8 bases between the two ends. Looked up from germline, CDR1 is WNHNN and CDR2 is SYGVQD (reference sequence). The CDR3 loop spans 14 amino acids. In DNA, the CDR3 is TGCGCCAGCAGTGAGTCGGGAGGGGATGAAAAACTGTTTTTT. The encoded protein is CASSESGGDEKLFF.

This clonotype was counted ten times or more. This chain uses TRBV6-1 with TRBJ1-1; possible D gene TRBD1, 5 bases. The V end lost 2 bases, the J end lost 4 bases, and 8 bases lay between the germline ends. CDR1 is MNHNS and CDR2 is SASEGT in the germline V gene. This CDR3 is 13 amino acids long. CDR3 sequence: CASSEQGGTEAFF. DNA for the CDR3: TGTGCCAGCAGTGAACAGGGTGGCACTGAAGCTTTCTTT.